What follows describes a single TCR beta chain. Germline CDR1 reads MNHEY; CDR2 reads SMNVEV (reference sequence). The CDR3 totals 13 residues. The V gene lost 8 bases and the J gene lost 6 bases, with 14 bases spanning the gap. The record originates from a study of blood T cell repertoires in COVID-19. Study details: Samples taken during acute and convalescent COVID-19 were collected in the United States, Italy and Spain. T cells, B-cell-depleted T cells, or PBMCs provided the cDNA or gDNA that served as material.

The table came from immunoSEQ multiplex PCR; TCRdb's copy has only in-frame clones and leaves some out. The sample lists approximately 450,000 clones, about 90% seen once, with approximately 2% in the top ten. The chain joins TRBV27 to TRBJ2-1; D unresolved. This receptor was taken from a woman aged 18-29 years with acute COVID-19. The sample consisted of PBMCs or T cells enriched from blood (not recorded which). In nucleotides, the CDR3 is TGTGCCAGCTCCAAAGCAGGCTCCAATGAGCAGTTCTTC. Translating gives CASSKAGSNEQFF.